The clone carrying this TCR beta chain was observed many times. Its target is not known. The template for TCR beta VDJ and CDR3 sequence profiling was genomic DNA. TCRdb reprocessed the reads via MiXCR and lists one record per CDR3 protein. Of 400,000 to 600,000 distinct CDR3 sequences in the sample, more than 25% are singletons; the top ten hold 0.8% to 0.85%. The length of the CDR3 is 13 residues. V was shortened by 4 bases and J by 4 bases, with 11 bases between the two germline ends. Germline values: CDR1 SGHRS, CDR2 YFSETQ. The entry originates in a study of CD8+CD57+ T cells in acquired aplastic anemia. Overall study: Sorting CD4+ and CD8+ cells gave DNA averaging approximately 2.9 ug. Findings and caveats of the study: Patients and healthy controls showed no significant CD8+ Simpson's diversity difference.

Patients sequenced had flow cytometry evidence of CD8+CD57+ cell expansion. The source material was sorted CD4+, CD8+, or CD8+CD57+ T cells (not recorded which) from PBMCs. The rearrangement joins TRBV5-1 to TRBJ1-2; D unresolved. This receptor was identified in a human donor with aplastic anemia. The CDR3 reads CASSPENSYGYTF. The CDR3 DNA reads as TGCGCCAGCAGCCCGGAGAACAGCTATGGCTACACCTTC.